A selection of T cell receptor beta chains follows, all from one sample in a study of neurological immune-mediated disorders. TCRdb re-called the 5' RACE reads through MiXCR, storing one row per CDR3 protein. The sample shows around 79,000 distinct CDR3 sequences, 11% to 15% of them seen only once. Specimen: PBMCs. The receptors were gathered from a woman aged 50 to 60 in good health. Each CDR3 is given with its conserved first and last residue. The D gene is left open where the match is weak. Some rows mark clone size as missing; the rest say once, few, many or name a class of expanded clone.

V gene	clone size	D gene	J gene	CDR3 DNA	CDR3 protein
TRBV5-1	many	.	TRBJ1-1	TGCGCCAGCAGCTGGGTCGGACAGACTAACACTGAAGCTTTCTTT	CASSWVGQTNTEAFF
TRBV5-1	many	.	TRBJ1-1	TGCGCCAGCAGCCTCAGGGAGGGTGAAGCTTTCTTT	CASSLREGEAFF
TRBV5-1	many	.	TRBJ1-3	TGCGCCAGCAGCCCCACCGCCTCTGGAAACACCATATATTTT	CASSPTASGNTIYF
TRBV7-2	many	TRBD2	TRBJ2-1	TGTGCCAGCAGCCAGACCAGCGGGGGGGCCGAGGGTGAGCAGTTCTTC	CASSQTSGGAEGEQFF
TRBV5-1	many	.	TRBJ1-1	TGCGCCAGCAGCTTGGAGGGAGGCGTGAACACTGAAGCTTTCTTT	CASSLEGGVNTEAFF
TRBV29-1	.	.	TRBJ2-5	TGCAGCGTTGATGCTGAGGGAGGAGAGACCCAGTACTTC	CSVDAEGGETQYF
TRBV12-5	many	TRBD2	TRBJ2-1	TGTGCTAGTGGTACGACTAGCGGCCTCTACAATGAGCAGTTCTTC	CASGTTSGLYNEQFF
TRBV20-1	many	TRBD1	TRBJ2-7	TGCAGTGCTAGGACCGGGACAGGGGTAACCCACGAGCAGTACTTC	CSARTGTGVTHEQYF
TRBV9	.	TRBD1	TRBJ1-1	TGTGCCAGCAGCTCGACGACAGGGGTGCTCGCTGAAGCTTTCTTT	CASSSTTGVLAEAFF
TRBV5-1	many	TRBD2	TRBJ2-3	TGCGCCAGCTGCCGGGGGGTAGCCACAGATACGCAGTATTTT	CASCRGVATDTQYF
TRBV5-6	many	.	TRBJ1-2	TGTGCCAGCAGCCGTCGCCCTGCAGGAAACTATGGCTACACCTTC	CASSRRPAGNYGYTF
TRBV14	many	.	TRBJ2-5	TGTGCCAGCAGCCGCGACTTGGTCGAGACCCAGTACTTC	CASSRDLVETQYF
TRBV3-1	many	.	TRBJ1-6	TGTGCCAGCAGCCAAGATTCGACAGGCGCCTATAGCTCCTATAATTCACCCCTCCACTTT	CASSQDSTGAYSSYNSPLHF
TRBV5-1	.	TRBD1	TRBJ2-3	TGCGCCAGCAGCACCTCGACAGGGGGCGCCGATACGCAGTATTTT	CASSTSTGGADTQYF
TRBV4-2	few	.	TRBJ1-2	TGTGCCAGCAGCCAAGATCCAAGGAGGGACTATGGCTACACCTTC	CASSQDPRRDYGYTF
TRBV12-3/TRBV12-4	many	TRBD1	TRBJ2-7	TGTGCCAGCAGTCAAAACCCGGGACAGGGGGCGTACTACGAGCAGTACTTC	CASSQNPGQGAYYEQYF
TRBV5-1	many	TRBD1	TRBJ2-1	TGCGCCAGCAGCCACGGGACAGGGGTTGGTGAGCAGTTCTTC	CASSHGTGVGEQFF
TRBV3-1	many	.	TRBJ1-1	TGTGCCAGCAAGGGGGAGAGAATGAACACTGAAGCTTTCTTT	CASKGERMNTEAFF
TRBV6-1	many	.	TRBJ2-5	TGTGCCAGCAGTGTTGGGGTTCGGGAGACCCAGTACTTC	CASSVGVRETQYF
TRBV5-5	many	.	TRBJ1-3	TGTGCCAGCAGCTTGTTTCCATCCTCTGGAAACACCATATATTTT	CASSLFPSSGNTIYF
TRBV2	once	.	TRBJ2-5	TGTGCCAGCAGGAGGGAGCGTGGGGTTGTGGAGACCCAGTACTTC	CASRRERGVVETQYF
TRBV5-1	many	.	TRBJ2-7	TGCGCCAGCAGCTCCCACCCCCTCGGGAGTACCCCCGAGCAGTACTTC	CASSSHPLGSTPEQYF
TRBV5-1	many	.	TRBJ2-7	TGCGCCAGCAGCTTTGGCGGCAGGGACTACGAGCAGTACTTC	CASSFGGRDYEQYF